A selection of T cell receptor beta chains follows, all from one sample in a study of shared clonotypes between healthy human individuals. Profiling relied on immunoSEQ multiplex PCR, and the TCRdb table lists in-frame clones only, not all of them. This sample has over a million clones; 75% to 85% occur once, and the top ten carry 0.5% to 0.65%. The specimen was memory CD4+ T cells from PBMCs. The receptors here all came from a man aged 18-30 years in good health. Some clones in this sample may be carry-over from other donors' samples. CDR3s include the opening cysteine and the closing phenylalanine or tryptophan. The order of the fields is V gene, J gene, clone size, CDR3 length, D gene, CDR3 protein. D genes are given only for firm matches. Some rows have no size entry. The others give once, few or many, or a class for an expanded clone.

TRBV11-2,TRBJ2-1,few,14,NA,CASSSYGTNNEQFF
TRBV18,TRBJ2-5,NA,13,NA,CASSPSISETQYF
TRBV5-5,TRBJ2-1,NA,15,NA,CASSENSYSYNEQFF
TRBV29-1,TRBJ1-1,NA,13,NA,CSVNQGGDTEAFF
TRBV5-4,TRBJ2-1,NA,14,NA,CASSPQGHYNEQFF
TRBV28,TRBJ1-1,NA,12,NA,CASSTSGTEAFF
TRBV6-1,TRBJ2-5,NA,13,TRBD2,CASKLAGAETQYF
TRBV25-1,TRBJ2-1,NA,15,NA,CASSDSGHKNNEQFF
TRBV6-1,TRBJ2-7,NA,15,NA,CASRTLRTPQGEQYF
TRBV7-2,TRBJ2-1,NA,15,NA,CASSWAVSSYNEQFF
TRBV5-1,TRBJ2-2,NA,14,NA,CASSPGTETGELFF
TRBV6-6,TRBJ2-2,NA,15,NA,CASSPRRGEGGELFF
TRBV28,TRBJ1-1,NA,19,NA,CASSETLGGGPRENTEAFF
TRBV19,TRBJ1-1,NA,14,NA,CASSTRTENTEAFF
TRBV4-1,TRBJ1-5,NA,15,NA,CASGQDWGYNQPQHF
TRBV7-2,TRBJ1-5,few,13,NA,CASSQGNHQPQHF
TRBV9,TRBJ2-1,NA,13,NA,CASSPSPAREQFF
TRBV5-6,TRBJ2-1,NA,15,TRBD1,CASSLRTGYYNEQFF
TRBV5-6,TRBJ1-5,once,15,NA,CASSPWTMSNQPQHF
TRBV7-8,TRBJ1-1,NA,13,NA,CASSLEGMNEAFF
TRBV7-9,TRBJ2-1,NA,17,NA,CASSPSFTSFLYNEQFF
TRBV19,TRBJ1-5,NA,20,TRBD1,CASHELGRTGGARGNQPQHF